This T cell receptor (beta chain) was documented in a study of cytomegalovirus exposure and HLA in healthy donors (dated by TCRdb to 2017 to 2019). Regarding the research as a whole: According to a later analysis, one platform produced both the 120 validation repertoires and the 666 repertoires of the first cohort. To predict cytomegalovirus infection status, the study brought together high-throughput TCR immunosequencing, statistical association of individual TCRs with disease status, and machine learning. Besides the first cohort of roughly 700 subjects, a separate validation cohort made up of 120 different subjects was used. The study aimed to test whether cataloging public T cell receptors could reveal signatures of past pathogen exposure.

A word on this clone: Its antigen remains undetermined. Base qualities were left out, and no much larger clone turns up one base away.

From its cysteine to its phenylalanine, the CDR3 spans 13 amino acids. Left in the record is the CDR3 DNA by itself, 39 bases read in frame from the first base. CDR1 is given as SQVTM and CDR2 as ANQGSEA, both from the germline V gene. Library preparation used the immunoSEQ multiplex PCR assay. The paper's data handling went like this. A statistical classification framework was developed to diagnose cytomegalovirus status using the catalog of TCR beta chain sequences. TCRdb provides this immuneACCESS table in a form limited to in-frame rearrangements. Some clones are lacking; in checked studies, under half of them reflect an unresolved V gene, and why the rest are absent is not known. For V, J and clone size, that table is used; D and trimming come from the DNA. Counted in this sample were roughly 170,000 clones; around 81% of them appeared once. The leading ten clones occupy around 2.8% of the sample.

Separate from the approximately 670-subject first cohort, the validation cohort of about 130 subjects was the group to which the donors belonged. The paper as a whole reports these results and caveats: In vitro tests confirmed that a few of the cytomegalovirus-associated TCR beta chains recognize cytomegalovirus antigens. A later analysis had no HLA typing for the validation cohort, so co-occurrence there was scored across all 130 or so repertoires. In the study, some 160 TCR beta chains were listed as associated with cytomegalovirus. Most TCR sequences were seen in very few donors, while some public TCRs were found in many individuals. The classifier was reported to diagnose cytomegalovirus status with high specificity and sensitivity in both the original cohort and the validation cohort. The authors suggested that the approach could potentially be generalized to other disease states and immunological phenotypes. A later analysis found that TCRs clustered in the first cohort also tended to co-occur in the 110 or so validation repertoires, with about 94% of cluster scores above 0.

Source material: PBMCs. The V gene is TRBV29-1 and the J gene is TRBJ1-1; the best D guess is TRBD1, with 5 bases matching. The clonotype comes from a woman younger than 35 in good health and CMV-seropositive. The encoded CDR3 is CSAGQGSGTEAFF. DNA sequence: TGCAGTGCGGGGCAGGGTTCGGGCACTGAAGCTTTCTTT.